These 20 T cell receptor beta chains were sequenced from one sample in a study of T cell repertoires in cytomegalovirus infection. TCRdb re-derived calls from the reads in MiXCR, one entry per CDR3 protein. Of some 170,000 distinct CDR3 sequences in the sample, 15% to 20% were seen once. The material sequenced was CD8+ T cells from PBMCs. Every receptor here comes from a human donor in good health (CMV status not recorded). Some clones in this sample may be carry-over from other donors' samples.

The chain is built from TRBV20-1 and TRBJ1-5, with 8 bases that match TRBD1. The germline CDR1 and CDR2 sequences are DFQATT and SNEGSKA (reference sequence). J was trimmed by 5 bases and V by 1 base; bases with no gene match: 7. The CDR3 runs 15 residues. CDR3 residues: CSARVPDRGDQPQHF. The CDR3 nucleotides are TGCAGTGCTAGAGTTCCAGACAGGGGCGATCAGCCCCAGCATTTT.

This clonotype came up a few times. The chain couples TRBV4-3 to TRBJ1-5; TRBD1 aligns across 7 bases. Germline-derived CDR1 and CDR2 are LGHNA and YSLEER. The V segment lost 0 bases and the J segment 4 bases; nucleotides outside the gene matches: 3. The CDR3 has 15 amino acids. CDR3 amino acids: CASSQEGQPNQPQHF. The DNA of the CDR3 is TGCGCCAGCAGCCAAGAGGGACAGCCTAATCAGCCCCAGCATTTT.

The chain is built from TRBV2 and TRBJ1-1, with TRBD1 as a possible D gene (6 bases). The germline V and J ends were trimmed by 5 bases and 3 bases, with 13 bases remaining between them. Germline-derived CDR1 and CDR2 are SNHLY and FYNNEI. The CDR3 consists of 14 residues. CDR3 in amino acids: CASSTQGGYTEAFF. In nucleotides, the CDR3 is TGTGCCAGCAGTACACAGGGTGGGTACACTGAAGCTTTCTTT.

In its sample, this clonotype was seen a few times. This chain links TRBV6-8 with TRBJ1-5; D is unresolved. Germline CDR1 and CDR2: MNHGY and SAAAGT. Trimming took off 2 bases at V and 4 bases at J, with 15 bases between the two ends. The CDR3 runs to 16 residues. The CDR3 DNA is TGTGCCAGCAGTTACGAGGCCTACGGGTCAAATCAGCCCCAGCATTTT. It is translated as CASSYEAYGSNQPQHF.

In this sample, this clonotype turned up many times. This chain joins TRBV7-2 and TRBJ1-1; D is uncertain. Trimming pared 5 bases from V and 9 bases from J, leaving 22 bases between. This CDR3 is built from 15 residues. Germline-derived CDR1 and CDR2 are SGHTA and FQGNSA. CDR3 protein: CASSLLVEVTHKAFF. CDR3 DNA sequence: TGTGCCAGCAGCCTCTTAGTCGAGGTAACTCACAAAGCTTTCTTT.

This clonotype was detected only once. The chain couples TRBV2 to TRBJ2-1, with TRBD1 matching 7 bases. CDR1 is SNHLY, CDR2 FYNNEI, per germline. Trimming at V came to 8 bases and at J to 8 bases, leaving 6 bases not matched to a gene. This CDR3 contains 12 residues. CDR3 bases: TGTGCCAGCCTAGGGGGCTTGGATGAGCAGTTCTTC. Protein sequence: CASLGGLDEQFF.

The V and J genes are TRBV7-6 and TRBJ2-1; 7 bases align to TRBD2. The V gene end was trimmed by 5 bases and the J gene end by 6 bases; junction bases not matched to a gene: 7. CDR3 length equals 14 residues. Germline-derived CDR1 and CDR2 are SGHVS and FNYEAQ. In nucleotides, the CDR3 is TGTGCCAGCAGCCGTTCCGGACTAGTCAATGAGCAGTTCTTC. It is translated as CASSRSGLVNEQFF.

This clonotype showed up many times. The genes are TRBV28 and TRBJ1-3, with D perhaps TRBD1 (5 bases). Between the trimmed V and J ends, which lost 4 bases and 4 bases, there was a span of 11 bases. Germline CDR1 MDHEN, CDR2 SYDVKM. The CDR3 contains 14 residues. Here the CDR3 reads CASSSGFSGNTIYF. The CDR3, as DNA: TGTGCCAGCAGTTCAGGGTTTTCAGGAAACACCATATATTTT.

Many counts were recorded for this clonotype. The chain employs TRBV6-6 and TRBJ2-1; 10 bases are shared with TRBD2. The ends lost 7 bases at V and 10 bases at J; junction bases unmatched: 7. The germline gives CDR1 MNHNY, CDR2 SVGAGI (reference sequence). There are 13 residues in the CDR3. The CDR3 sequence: CASTSGGADEQFF. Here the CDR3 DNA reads TGTGCCAGCACCAGCGGGGGGGCCGACGAGCAGTTCTTC.

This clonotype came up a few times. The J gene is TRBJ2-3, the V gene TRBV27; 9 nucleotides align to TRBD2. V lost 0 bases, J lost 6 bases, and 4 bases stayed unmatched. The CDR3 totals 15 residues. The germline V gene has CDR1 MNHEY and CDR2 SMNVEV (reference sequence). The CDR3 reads CASSLSSGGFDTQYF. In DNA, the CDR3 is TGTGCCAGCAGTTTATCTAGCGGGGGATTTGATACGCAGTATTTT.

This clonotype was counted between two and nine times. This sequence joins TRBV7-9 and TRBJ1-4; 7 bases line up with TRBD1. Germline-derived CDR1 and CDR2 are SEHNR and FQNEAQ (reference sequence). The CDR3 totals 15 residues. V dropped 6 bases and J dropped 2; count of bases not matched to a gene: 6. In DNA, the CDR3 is TGTGCCAGCAGGCATGACAGGGCGACTAATGAAAAACTGTTTTTT. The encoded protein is CASRHDRATNEKLFF.

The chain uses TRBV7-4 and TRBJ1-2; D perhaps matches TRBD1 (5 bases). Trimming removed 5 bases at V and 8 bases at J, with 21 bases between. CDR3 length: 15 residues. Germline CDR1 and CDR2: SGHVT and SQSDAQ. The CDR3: CASSPGADGLSGYTF. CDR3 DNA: TGTGCCAGCAGCCCCGGGGCCGACGGGTTAAGCGGCTACACCTTC. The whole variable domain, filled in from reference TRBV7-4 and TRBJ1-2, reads GAGVSQSPRYKVAKRGRDVALRCDSISGHVTLYWYRQTLGQGSEVLTYSQSDAQRDKSGRPSGRFSAERPERSVSTLKIQRTEQGDSAVYLCASSPGADGLSGYTFGSGTRLTVV.

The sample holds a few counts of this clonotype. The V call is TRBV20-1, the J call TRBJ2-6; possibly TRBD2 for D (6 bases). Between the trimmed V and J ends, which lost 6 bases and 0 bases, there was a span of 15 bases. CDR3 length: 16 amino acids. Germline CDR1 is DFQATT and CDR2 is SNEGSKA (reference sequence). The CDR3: CSARHDGGSGANVLTF. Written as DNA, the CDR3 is TGCAGTGCGCGTCACGACGGGGGCTCTGGGGCCAACGTCCTGACTTTC.

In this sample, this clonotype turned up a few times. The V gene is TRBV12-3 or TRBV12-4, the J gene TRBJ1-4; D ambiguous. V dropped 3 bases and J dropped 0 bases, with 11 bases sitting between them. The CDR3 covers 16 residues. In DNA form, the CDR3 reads TGTGCCAGCAGTTTTAAAGGGTACGCAACTAATGAAAAACTGTTTTTT. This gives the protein CASSFKGYATNEKLFF.

The CDR3 reads CASSLAEGRVRYF. As DNA, the CDR3 is TGTGCCAGCAGTTTAGCGGAAGGCAGGGTTCGTTACTTC. The gene calls are TRBV12-3 or TRBV12-4 and TRBJ2-5, with a possible D match to TRBD1 (5 bases). The CDR3 runs 13 residues. V lost 0 bases to trimming and J lost 14 bases, with 16 bases between them.

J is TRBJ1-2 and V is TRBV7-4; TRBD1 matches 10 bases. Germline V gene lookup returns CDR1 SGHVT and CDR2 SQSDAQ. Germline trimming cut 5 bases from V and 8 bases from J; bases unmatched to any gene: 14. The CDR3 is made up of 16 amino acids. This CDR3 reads CASSGSHDRGPGGYTF. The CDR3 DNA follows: TGTGCCAGCAGCGGTTCCCACGACAGGGGGCCGGGAGGCTACACCTTC.

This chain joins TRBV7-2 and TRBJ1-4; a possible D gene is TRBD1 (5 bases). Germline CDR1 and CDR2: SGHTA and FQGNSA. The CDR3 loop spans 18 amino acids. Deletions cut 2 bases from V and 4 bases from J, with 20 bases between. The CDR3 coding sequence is TGTGCCAGCAGCTTAACCCCCCGAGAGACAGCCCGTAATGAAAAACTGTTTTTT. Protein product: CASSLTPRETARNEKLFF.

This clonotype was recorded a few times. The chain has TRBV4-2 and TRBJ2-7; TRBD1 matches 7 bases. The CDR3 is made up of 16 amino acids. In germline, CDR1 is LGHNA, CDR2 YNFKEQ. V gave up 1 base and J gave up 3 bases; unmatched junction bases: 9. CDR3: CASSQGLQQGFYEQYF. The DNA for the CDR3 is TGTGCCAGCAGCCAAGGGCTCCAACAGGGGTTCTACGAGCAGTACTTC.

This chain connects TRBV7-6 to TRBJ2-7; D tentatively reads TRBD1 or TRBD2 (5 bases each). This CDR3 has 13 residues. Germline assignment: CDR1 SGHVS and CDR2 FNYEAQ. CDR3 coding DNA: TGTGCAATCCTAGGGACGGTCTCCTACGAGCAGTACTTC. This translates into CAILGTVSYEQYF. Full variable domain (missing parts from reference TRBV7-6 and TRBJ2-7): GAGVSQSPRYKVTKRGQDVALRCDPISGHVSLYWYRQALGQGPEFLTYFNYEAQQDKSGLPNDRFSAERPEGSISTLTIQRTEQRDSAMYRCAILGTVSYEQYFGPGTRLTVT.

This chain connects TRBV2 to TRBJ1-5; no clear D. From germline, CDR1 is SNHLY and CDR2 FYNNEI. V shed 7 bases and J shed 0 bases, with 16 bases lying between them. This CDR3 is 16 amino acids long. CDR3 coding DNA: TGTGCCAGCATGGGAGCGGGCAAGGGTAGCAATCAGCCCCAGCATTTT. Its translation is CASMGAGKGSNQPQHF.